These 17 T cell receptor beta chains share one sample of origin, sequenced in a study of blood T cell repertoires in COVID-19. Repertoires were generated with immunoSEQ multiplex PCR, while TCRdb's copy carries only in-frame clones and drops some. Of some 250,000 clones in the sample, 70% to 90% are singletons; the top ten hold around 6.5%. Material for sequencing was peripheral blood. These TCRs come from a man aged 60 to 69 with acute or convalescent COVID-19.

The chain joins TRBV12-3 or TRBV12-4 to TRBJ1-3, with unresolved D. Trimming pared 3 bases from V and 1 base from J, leaving 4 bases between. The CDR3 is 13 amino acids. CDR3 nucleotide sequence: TGTGCCAGCAGTTTCTTGTCTGGAAACACCATATATTTT. Its translation: CASSFLSGNTIYF.

The genes are TRBV10-3 and TRBJ1-6; 7 positions match TRBD1. V lost 7 bases to trimming and J lost 4 bases; unmatched junction nucleotides: 1. Per germline, CDR1 ENHRY and CDR2 SYGVKD. This CDR3 spans 13 amino acids. CDR3 DNA sequence: TGTGCCATCACGGGACAGTATAATTCACCCCTCCACTTT. Its protein product is CAITGQYNSPLHF.

This clone was counted a few times. The chain carries TRBV28 and TRBJ1-2; TRBD1 might be the D (5 bases). Per germline, CDR1 MDHEN and CDR2 SYDVKM. Trimming cost V 5 bases and J 3 bases, with 13 bases left between them. This CDR3 contains 14 residues. CDR3 DNA: TGTGCCAGCAGTCCGCGGGGGTTATACTATGGCTACACCTTC. Translating gives CASSPRGLYYGYTF.

The chain is built from TRBV15 and TRBJ1-6; D is perhaps TRBD1 (5 bases). Germline CDR1 and CDR2: LNHNV and YYDKDF (reference sequence). The CDR3 runs 16 residues. Trimming pared 0 bases from V and 10 bases from J, leaving 16 bases between. In DNA form, the CDR3 reads TGTGCCACCAGCAGAGAGGGGGGGACGGGGAACTCACCCCTCCACTTT. It specifies CATSREGGTGNSPLHF.

The V gene is TRBV7-2, the J gene TRBJ2-1; 7 bases map to TRBD2. In germline, CDR1 is SGHTA, CDR2 FQGNSA. The V segment lost 5 bases and the J segment 0 bases; nucleotides outside the gene matches: 4. There are 15 residues in the CDR3. CDR3 DNA sequence: TGTGCCAGCAGCAATCGCGGGAGCTCCTACAATGAGCAGTTCTTC. Protein product: CASSNRGSSYNEQFF. Complete variable domain (other parts from reference TRBV7-2 and TRBJ2-1): GAGVSQSPSNKVTEKGKDVELRCDPISGHTALYWYRQSLGQGLEFLIYFQGNSAPDKSGLPSDRFSAERTGGSVSTLTIQRTQQEDSAVYLCASSNRGSSYNEQFFGPGTRLTVL.

This clone was seen a few times. V gene TRBV5-1 combines with J gene TRBJ2-2; 9 nucleotides align to TRBD1. The V segment lost 2 bases and the J segment 4 bases; nucleotides outside the gene matches: 6. This CDR3 has 16 residues. Germline V gene lookup returns CDR1 SGHRS and CDR2 YFSETQ. DNA of the CDR3: TGCGCCAGCAGCTTTCAGACAGGGGGTAGCACCGGGGAGCTGTTTTTT. This encodes CASSFQTGGSTGELFF.

This rearrangement joins TRBV5-6 to TRBJ1-2; tentatively, D is TRBD1 (5 bases). V was clipped by 3 bases and J by 0 bases, with 15 bases between them. The CDR3 has 16 amino acids. The V gene's germline CDR1 is SGHDT and CDR2 YYEEEE. CDR3 in amino acids: CASSSSGFYTNYGYTF. Written as DNA, the CDR3 is TGTGCCAGCAGCTCGTCAGGGTTCTACACTAACTATGGCTACACCTTC.

This clone was observed many times. The chain is built from TRBV4-3 and TRBJ2-1, with 12 bases aligning to TRBD2. This CDR3 has 18 amino acids. J gave up 6 bases and V 0 bases, and 9 bases lay outside the gene matches. The germline CDR1 and CDR2 sequences are LGHNA and YSLEER. CDR3 bases: TGCGCCAGCAGCCAAGACCGTGCCCTAGCGGGAGGGCGCAATGAGCAGTTCTTC. Encoded protein: CASSQDRALAGGRNEQFF.

The chain has TRBV27 and TRBJ1-1, with 7 bases matching TRBD1. The CDR3 runs 14 residues. CDR1 is MNHEY and CDR2 is SMNVEV in the germline V gene (reference sequence). J lost 4 bases, V lost 7 bases, and 9 bases had no gene match. The CDR3 DNA reads TGTGCCAGCACTCCCAGGGGGAAAGGCACTGAAGCTTTCTTT. This codes for CASTPRGKGTEAFF.

This clone was observed a single time. This chain uses TRBV4-3 with TRBJ1-1; unclear D gene. Trimming cost V 2 bases and J 7 bases, with 14 bases left between them. Germline CDR1 LGHNA, CDR2 YSLEER. The CDR3 loop spans 14 amino acids. DNA for the CDR3: TGCGCCAGCAGCCAAAGAGTTCTACAGATTGAAGCTTTCTTT. Translated, it gives CASSQRVLQIEAFF.

The rearrangement links TRBV9 to TRBJ1-2; 7 bases align to TRBD1. The CDR3 length is 14 residues. The germline gives CDR1 SGDLS, CDR2 YYNGEE. Trimming removed 5 bases from V and 4 bases from J; junction bases left unmatched: 8. The CDR3 loop reads CASSKPGQTYGYTF. For the CDR3, the DNA is TGTGCCAGCAGTAAACCGGGACAGACCTATGGCTACACCTTC.

This chain links TRBV30 with TRBJ1-1; D remains ambiguous. Germline CDR1 GTSNPN, CDR2 SVGIG (reference sequence). Trimming removed 3 bases at V and 5 bases at J, with 13 bases between. The CDR3 runs 13 residues. CDR3 residues: CAWSPMRKTEAFF. In DNA, the CDR3 is TGTGCCTGGAGCCCTATGAGAAAAACTGAAGCTTTCTTT. The variable domain in full, with the rest retrieved from reference TRBV30 and TRBJ1-1, is SQTIHQWPATLVQPVGSPLSLECTVEGTSNPNLYWYRQAAGRGLQLLFYSVGIGQISSEVPQNLSASRPQDRQFILSSKKLLLSDSGFYLCAWSPMRKTEAFFGQGTRLTVV.

The CDR3 spells CAWRPSQGVDYGYTF. Written as DNA, the CDR3 is TGTGCCTGGAGGCCCTCACAGGGGGTTGACTATGGCTACACCTTC. This chain connects TRBV30 to TRBJ1-2, with 8 bases that match TRBD1. The CDR3 has 15 amino acids. Per the germline V gene, CDR1 is GTSNPN and CDR2 is SVGIG (reference sequence). The V segment lost 3 bases and the J segment 3 bases; nucleotides outside the gene matches: 9.

The DNA of the CDR3 is TGTGCCAGTAGCCTGGACAGGGGGGGCTATGGCTACACCTTC. Encoded protein: CASSLDRGGYGYTF. This chain joins TRBV19 and TRBJ1-2; TRBD1 aligns across 10 bases. In germline, CDR1 is LNHDA, CDR2 SQIVND (reference sequence). This CDR3 is 14 amino acids long. J gave up 4 bases and V 6 bases, and 5 bases lay outside the gene matches.

In its sample, this clone was seen once. The rearrangement joins TRBV12-5 to TRBJ2-4; tentative D call: TRBD2 (5 bases). The germline gives CDR1 LGHNT, CDR2 FRNRAP. V lost 0 bases to trimming and J lost 7 bases, with 16 bases between them. The CDR3 is 16 amino acids. In nucleotides, the CDR3 is TGTGCTAGTGGTTTGGTACTAGGTAGAGGTTCGAACATTCAGTACTTC. Amino acid sequence: CASGLVLGRGSNIQYF.

This clone was counted once. This chain uses TRBV5-1 with TRBJ2-3; 7 bases match TRBD1. V lost 4 bases to trimming and J lost 2 bases; unmatched junction nucleotides: 7. The CDR3 runs 15 residues. In germline, CDR1 is SGHRS, CDR2 YFSETQ. The CDR3 protein is CASSPGQQYTDTQYF. The CDR3 nucleotides read TGCGCCAGCAGCCCGGGACAGCAGTACACAGATACGCAGTATTTT.

There are a few counts of this clone. V gene TRBV7-6 combines with J gene TRBJ2-7; TRBD1 agrees at 8 bases. This CDR3 contains 14 residues. V shed 3 bases, J shed 5 bases, and the junction held 6 bases outside the gene matches. CDR1 and CDR2 (germline): SGHVS, FNYEAQ. The CDR3 nucleotides read TGTGCCAGCAGCTTGACAGGGGCTGTCAACGAGCAGTACTTC. It specifies CASSLTGAVNEQYF.